Listed below are T cell receptor beta chains from one sample, sequenced in a study of blood T cell repertoires in COVID-19. Here immunoSEQ multiplex PCR was the method, and the copy in TCRdb shows in-frame clones only, minus some. The sample carries more than 95,000 clones, about 82% recorded once. Sequencing input: peripheral blood. These receptor sequences come from a human donor in a cohort sampled during active COVID-19. The CDR3 runs from the conserved cysteine through the conserved F or W. Fields, in order: J gene, V gene, clone size, D gene, CDR3 protein, CDR3 DNA. The D gene is left open where the match is weak. The size field is filled for only some rows; it gives once, few, many or a size class.

>TRBJ2-3|TRBV20-1|.|.
CSAIPDTQYF
TGCAGTGCCATTCCAGATACGCAGTATTTT
>TRBJ2-1|TRBV7-6|.|TRBD1
CASSLDRGQQFF
TGTGCCAGCAGCTTAGATAGGGGGCAGCAGTTCTTC
>TRBJ2-3|TRBV25-1|.|TRBD1
CASSGGTVVSDTQYF
TGTGCCAGCAGTGGAGGGACAGTAGTTTCAGATACGCAGTATTTT
>TRBJ1-3|TRBV28|.|.
CASSPLEPGNTIYF
TGTGCCAGCAGCCCTCTGGAGCCCGGAAACACCATATATTTT
>TRBJ2-7|TRBV5-6|.|.
CASSPKDIFSYEQYF
TGTGCCAGCAGCCCAAAAGACATCTTCTCCTACGAGCAGTACTTC
>TRBJ2-2|TRBV4-3|few|TRBD1
CASSPGQGAGGELFF
TGCGCCAGCAGCCCTGGACAGGGGGCGGGCGGGGAGCTGTTTTTT
>TRBJ2-2|TRBV5-1|.|TRBD1
CASSLAGQGRGGELFF
TGCGCCAGCAGCTTGGCCGGACAGGGTCGGGGCGGGGAGCTGTTTTTT
>TRBJ2-7|TRBV5-1|.|TRBD1
CASSAGQGAIDTYEQYF
TGCGCCAGCAGCGCCGGACAGGGGGCCATTGATACCTACGAGCAGTACTTC
>TRBJ2-1|TRBV5-1|few|TRBD2
CASSLGLADPLGEQFF
TGCGCCAGCAGCTTGGGACTAGCGGACCCACTGGGGGAGCAGTTCTTC
>TRBJ2-2|TRBV5-4|once|.
CASSLGGHNLAGELFF
TGTGCCAGCAGTTTGGGGGGACATAATCTTGCCGGGGAGCTGTTTTTT
>TRBJ1-2|TRBV7-8|.|TRBD1
CASSPDRDGYTF
TGTGCCAGCAGCCCGGACAGGGATGGCTACACCTTC
>TRBJ2-7|TRBV9|.|.
CASSVEVSRYEQYF
TGTGCCAGCAGCGTAGAGGTCAGCAGGTACGAGCAGTACTTC
>TRBJ2-7|TRBV28|.|.
CASYSGLPYEQYF
TGTGCCAGCTATAGCGGATTACCATACGAGCAGTACTTC
>TRBJ1-4|TRBV2|.|TRBD1
CASSEIQGRIATNEKLFF
TGTGCCAGCAGTGAAATACAGGGGAGGATAGCAACTAATGAAAAACTGTTTTTT
>TRBJ2-5|TRBV5-1|.|TRBD1
CASDRGQGETQYF
TGCGCCAGCGACAGGGGGCAGGGGGAGACCCAGTACTTC
>TRBJ2-5|TRBV6-5|.|TRBD1
CASTWDRWETQYF
TGTGCCAGCACCTGGGACAGGTGGGAGACCCAGTACTTC
>TRBJ2-1|TRBV9|.|TRBD1
CASSVGRGLYAYNEQFF
TGTGCCAGCAGCGTAGGCAGGGGGTTATATGCCTACAATGAGCAGTTCTTC
>TRBJ2-5|TRBV20-1|once|.
CSVPLQETQYF
TGCAGTGTACCGCTACAAGAGACCCAGTACTTC
>TRBJ2-3|TRBV6-5|.|TRBD1
CAIQRQGATVDTQYF
TGTGCCATTCAAAGACAGGGAGCGACCGTGGATACGCAGTATTTT
>TRBJ2-3|TRBV7-9|.|TRBD2
CASTLLAVQGDTQYF
TGTGCCAGCACCCTGCTAGCGGTCCAAGGGGATACGCAGTATTTT
>TRBJ1-5|TRBV7-9|.|TRBD1
CASSLGQGNQPQHF
TGTGCCAGCAGCTTAGGACAGGGGAATCAGCCCCAGCATTTT
>TRBJ2-7|TRBV7-9|.|TRBD1
CASSFRDRPYEQYF
TGTGCCAGCAGCTTCCGGGACAGGCCCTACGAGCAGTACTTC
>TRBJ1-5|TRBV2|once|TRBD1
CASSELQGAGNQPQHF
TGTGCCAGCAGTGAATTACAGGGGGCAGGCAATCAGCCCCAGCATTTT
>TRBJ2-3|TRBV6-8|.|TRBD2
CASSYSAQREGGDGTDTQYF
TGTGCCAGCAGTTACTCGGCCCAGCGGGAGGGTGGTGACGGCACAGATACGCAGTATTTT
>TRBJ2-1|TRBV10-1|.|TRBD2
CASSDASGLRYNEQFF
TGCGCCAGCAGTGACGCTAGCGGGCTACGGTACAATGAGCAGTTCTTC
>TRBJ2-7|TRBV6-5|.|TRBD2
CASSSWTSGTYEQYF
TGTGCCAGCAGTTCCTGGACTAGCGGGACCTACGAGCAGTACTTC
>TRBJ2-2|TRBV18|.|TRBD1
CASSPSGQGANTGELFF
TGTGCCAGCTCACCCTCCGGACAGGGCGCGAACACCGGGGAGCTGTTTTTT
>TRBJ1-3|TRBV30|.|.
CAWSPLGGDRGNTIYF
TGTGCCTGGAGTCCTCTAGGAGGCGATCGAGGAAACACCATATATTTT
>TRBJ2-1|TRBV5-1|.|.
CASSPSGPYNEQFF
TGCGCCAGCAGCCCGTCGGGTCCCTACAATGAGCAGTTCTTC
>TRBJ2-7|TRBV28|.|TRBD1
CASSPPGTGDEQYF
TGTGCCAGCAGTCCCCCCGGGACAGGGGATGAGCAGTACTTC
>TRBJ2-3|TRBV6-2/TRBV6-3|.|.
CASSYSISLNTDTQYF
TGTGCCAGCAGTTACTCGATTAGCCTAAACACAGATACGCAGTATTTT
>TRBJ2-2|TRBV12-3/TRBV12-4|.|.
CASRGQNTGELFF
TGTGCCAGCAGAGGACAGAACACCGGGGAGCTGTTTTTT
>TRBJ2-5|TRBV7-9|.|.
CASSSHVGTRGETQYF
TGTGCCAGCAGTTCGCACGTGGGGACAAGGGGAGAGACCCAGTACTTC
>TRBJ1-6|TRBV14|.|TRBD1
CASRPRGFSPLHF
TGTGCCAGCAGACCCAGGGGGTTCTCACCCCTCCACTTT